These 17 T cell receptor beta chains came from one sample sequenced in a study of CD8+ T cells in alopecia areata. RNA extraction was followed by reverse transcription into cDNA, which acted as the sequencing template. The repertoire was sequenced with immunoSEQ multiplex PCR; TCRdb's copy has only in-frame clones and lacks some. The sample shows some 130,000 clones, approximately 49% of them seen only once. The material was CD8+ T cells sorted from blood, obtained at week 0. The receptors stem from a human donor with alopecia areata.

In its sample, this clone was seen once. This chain connects TRBV4-3 to TRBJ2-1; 8 bases line up with TRBD1. V lost 2 bases to trimming and J lost 9 bases; unmatched junction nucleotides: 6. CDR1 is LGHNA, CDR2 YSLEER, per germline. This CDR3 has 14 amino acids. As DNA, the CDR3 is TGCGCCAGCAGCCAACTAACAGGGGGAGGTGAGCAGTTCTTC. Translation gives CASSQLTGGGEQFF.

The chain links TRBV6-5 to TRBJ1-1; D is uncertain. The CDR3 runs 12 residues. The ends were cut back, 8 bases at V and 8 bases at J, with 15 bases in the middle. Germline lookup yields CDR1 MNHEY and CDR2 SVGAGI. DNA for the CDR3: TGTGCCAGCTCGGGTGAAGGGATAGAAGCTTTCTTT. Translating it yields CASSGEGIEAFF.

J is TRBJ2-1 and V is TRBV13; D tentatively reads TRBD1 or TRBD2 (6 bases each). CDR3 size: 15 residues. CDR1 is PRHDT, CDR2 FYEKMQ, per germline (reference sequence). V lost 6 bases to trimming and J lost 7 bases, with 19 bases between them. The CDR3 bases are TGTGCCAGCAGATGGGGGGCGGGCCCGTCGAATGAGCAGTTCTTC. Its translation: CASRWGAGPSNEQFF. Based on the CDR3 plus reference TRBV13 and TRBJ2-1, the full variable domain is AAGVIQSPRHLIKEKRETATLKCYPIPRHDTVYWYQQGPGQDPQFLISFYEKMQSDKGSIPDRFSAQQFSDYHSELNMSSLELGDSALYFCASRWGAGPSNEQFFGPGTRLTVL.

The gene calls are TRBV13 and TRBJ2-1; TRBD2 agrees at 8 bases. CDR1 PRHDT and CDR2 FYEKMQ come from the germline V gene (reference sequence). This CDR3 region has 11 residues. The V segment lost 8 bases and the J segment 9 bases; nucleotides outside the gene matches: 3. The CDR3 DNA reads TGTGCCAGCTCCGGGGGGGTTGAGCAGTTCTTC. Amino acids: CASSGGVEQFF.

The rearrangement links TRBV6-4 to TRBJ2-2; 9 bases are a match to TRBD1. V shed 4 bases and J 3 bases; nucleotides not matched to a gene: 0. The CDR3 is 14 amino acids. Germline CDR1 reads MRHNA; CDR2 reads SNTAGT. The CDR3 DNA reads TGTGCCAGCAGTGGGACAGGGGACACCGGGGAGCTGTTTTTT. Protein sequence: CASSGTGDTGELFF.

The chain recombines TRBV27 with TRBJ2-7; no clear D. With 4 bases removed from V and 1 base from J, the gap between germline ends came to 11 bases. Germline CDR1 and CDR2: MNHEY and SMNVEV (reference sequence). The CDR3 runs 14 residues. CDR3 DNA: TGTGCCAGCAGTTCCCATACCAGGTCCTACGAGCAGTACTTC. It is translated as CASSSHTRSYEQYF.

CDR3 DNA sequence: TGTGCCAGCAGCTTACCATGGGGGCCCGAGGAGACCCAGTACTTC. Protein sequence: CASSLPWGPEETQYF. The chain carries TRBV11-2 and TRBJ2-5; TRBD1 might be the D (6 bases). The V end lost 2 bases, the J end lost 5 bases, and 15 bases lay between the germline ends. The CDR3 is 15 residues long. The germline CDR1 and CDR2 sequences are SGHAT and FQNNGV.

The J gene is TRBJ2-2, the V gene TRBV30, with D perhaps matching TRBD1 (5 bases). Germline CDR1 GTSNPN, CDR2 SVGIG (reference sequence). This CDR3 contains 14 residues. V lost 3 bases, J lost 5 bases, and 13 bases lay in between. CDR3 loop: CAWRDRQLTGELFF. The CDR3 nucleotides read TGTGCCTGGAGGGATAGACAGCTTACCGGGGAGCTGTTTTTT.

The chain combines TRBV27 with TRBJ1-1; TRBD1 matches at 7 bases. Germline V gene data show CDR1 as MNHEY and CDR2 as SMNVEV (reference sequence). This CDR3 contains 14 residues. The junction had 2 bases not matched to a gene; V was cut back by 2 bases and J by 2 bases. The CDR3 DNA follows: TGTGCCAGCAGTTTAAGGGGGCTCAACACTGAAGCTTTCTTT. It encodes CASSLRGLNTEAFF.

This clone was seen a handful of times. The chain links TRBV27 to TRBJ2-7; possible D gene TRBD1, 7 bases. The CDR3 loop spans 14 amino acids. Trimming pared 4 bases from V and 7 bases from J, leaving 17 bases between. The germline gives CDR1 MNHEY, CDR2 SMNVEV (reference sequence). The CDR3 is CASSSPPRGREQYF. The CDR3 bases are TGTGCCAGCAGTTCTCCCCCCAGGGGGAGGGAGCAGTACTTC.

The table lists this clone with a few counts. The rearrangement joins TRBV13 to TRBJ1-5; D is undetermined. Trimming pared 0 bases from V and 6 bases from J, leaving 3 bases between. This CDR3 has 12 amino acids. Germline V gene sequence: CDR1 PRHDT, CDR2 FYEKMQ (reference sequence). The CDR3 DNA reads TGTGCCAGCAGCTTAGGGGGTCAGCCCCAGCATTTT. Translation: CASSLGGQPQHF.

The J gene is TRBJ2-5, the V gene TRBV7-3, with a weak D call TRBD2 (5 bases). The ends were cut back, 3 bases at V and 5 bases at J, with 13 bases in the middle. The germline gives CDR1 SGHTA, CDR2 FQGTGA. The CDR3 loop spans 14 amino acids. CDR3 sequence reads: CASSLWGTGETQYF. In nucleotides, the CDR3 is TGTGCCAGCAGCTTGTGGGGTACGGGGGAGACCCAGTACTTC.

This clone was recorded a few times. The CDR3 protein is CASSQWTEINTEAFF. The CDR3 nucleotides are TGTGCCAGCAGCCAATGGACAGAGATAAACACTGAAGCTTTCTTT. This chain links TRBV14 with TRBJ1-1; D may be TRBD1 (6 bases). In germline, CDR1 is SGHDN, CDR2 FVKESK. This CDR3 is 15 amino acids long. Trimming removed 2 bases at V and 2 bases at J, with 12 bases between.

The J gene is TRBJ2-1, the V gene TRBV29-1; the match to TRBD1 covers 9 bases. V shed 1 base, J shed 5 bases, and the junction held 6 bases outside the gene matches. The V gene's germline CDR1 is SQVTM and CDR2 ANQGSEA. The CDR3 loop spans 15 amino acids. The CDR3 region is CSVEGYRGLNNEQFF. CDR3 nucleotides: TGCAGCGTTGAAGGCTACAGGGGGCTTAACAATGAGCAGTTCTTC.

This chain connects TRBV27 to TRBJ1-5, with no clear D. CDR3 length equals 13 residues. Germline V gives CDR1 MNHEY, CDR2 SMNVEV (reference sequence). V shed 3 bases and J shed 3 bases, with 6 bases lying between them. The CDR3 is CASSFGPNQPQHF. The CDR3 DNA is TGTGCCAGCAGTTTCGGACCCAATCAGCCCCAGCATTTT.

CDR3 loop: CSVDSGGGETQYF. The DNA for the CDR3 is TGCAGCGTTGACTCCGGGGGTGGAGAGACCCAGTACTTC. The genes are TRBV29-1 and TRBJ2-5; possible D gene TRBD2, 6 bases. Germline V gives CDR1 SQVTM, CDR2 ANQGSEA. The CDR3 is 13 residues long. V was trimmed by 3 bases and J by 4 bases, leaving 12 bases between them.

The rearrangement uses TRBV6-5 and TRBJ2-1; D assignment may be TRBD1 or TRBD2 (6 bases each). The CDR3 consists of 12 residues. Germline CDR1 and CDR2: MNHEY and SVGAGI. V gave up 6 bases and J gave up 7 bases, with 10 bases separating them. CDR3 in DNA: TGTGCCAGCAGGGTAGGGGGGAATGAGCAGTTCTTC. Its translation is CASRVGGNEQFF.